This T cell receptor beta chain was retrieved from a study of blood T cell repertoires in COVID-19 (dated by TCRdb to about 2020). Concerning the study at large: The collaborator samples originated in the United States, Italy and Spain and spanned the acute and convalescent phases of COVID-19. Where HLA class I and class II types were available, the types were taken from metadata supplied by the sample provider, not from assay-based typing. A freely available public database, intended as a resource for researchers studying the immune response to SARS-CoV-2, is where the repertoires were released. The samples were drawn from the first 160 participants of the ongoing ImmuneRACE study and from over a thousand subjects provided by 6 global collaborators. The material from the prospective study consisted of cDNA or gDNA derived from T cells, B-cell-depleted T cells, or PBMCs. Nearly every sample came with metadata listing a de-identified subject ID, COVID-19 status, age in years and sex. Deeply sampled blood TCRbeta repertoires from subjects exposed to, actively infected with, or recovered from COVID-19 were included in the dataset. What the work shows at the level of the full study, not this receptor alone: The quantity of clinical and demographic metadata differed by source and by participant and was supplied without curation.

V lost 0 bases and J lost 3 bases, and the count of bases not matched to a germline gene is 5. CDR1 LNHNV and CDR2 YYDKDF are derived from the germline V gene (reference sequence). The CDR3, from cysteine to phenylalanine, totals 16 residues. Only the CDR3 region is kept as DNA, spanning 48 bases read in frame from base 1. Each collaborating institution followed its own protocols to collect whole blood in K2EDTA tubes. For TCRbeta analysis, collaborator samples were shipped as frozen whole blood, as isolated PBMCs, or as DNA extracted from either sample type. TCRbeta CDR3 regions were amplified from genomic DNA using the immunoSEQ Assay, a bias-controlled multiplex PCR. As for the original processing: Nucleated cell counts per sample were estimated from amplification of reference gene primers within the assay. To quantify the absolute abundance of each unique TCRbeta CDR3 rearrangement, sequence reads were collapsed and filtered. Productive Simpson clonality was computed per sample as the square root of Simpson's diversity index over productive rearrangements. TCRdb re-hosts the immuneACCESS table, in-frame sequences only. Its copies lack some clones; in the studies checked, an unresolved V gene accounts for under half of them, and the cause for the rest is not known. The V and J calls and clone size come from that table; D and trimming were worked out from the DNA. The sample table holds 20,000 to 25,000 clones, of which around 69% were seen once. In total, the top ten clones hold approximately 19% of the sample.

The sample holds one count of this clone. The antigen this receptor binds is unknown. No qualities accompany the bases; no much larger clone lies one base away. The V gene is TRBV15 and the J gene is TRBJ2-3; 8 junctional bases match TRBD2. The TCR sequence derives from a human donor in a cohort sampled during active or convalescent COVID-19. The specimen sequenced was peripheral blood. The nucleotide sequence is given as TGTGCCACCAGCAGAGATCGTAGCGGGATGACAGATACGCAGTATTTT. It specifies CATSRDRSGMTDTQYF.